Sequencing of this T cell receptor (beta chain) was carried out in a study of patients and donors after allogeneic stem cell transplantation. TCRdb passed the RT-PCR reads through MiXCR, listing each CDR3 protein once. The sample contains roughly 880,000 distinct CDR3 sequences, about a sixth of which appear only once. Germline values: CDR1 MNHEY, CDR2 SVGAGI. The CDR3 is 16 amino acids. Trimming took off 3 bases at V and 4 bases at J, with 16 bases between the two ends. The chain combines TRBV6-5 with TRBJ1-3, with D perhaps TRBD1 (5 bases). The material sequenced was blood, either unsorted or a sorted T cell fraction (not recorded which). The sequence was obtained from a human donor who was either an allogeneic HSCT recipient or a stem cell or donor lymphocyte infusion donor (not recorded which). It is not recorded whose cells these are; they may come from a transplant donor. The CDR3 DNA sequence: TGTGCCAGCAGTTATTCGGGCCGCGGGACCGGAAACACCATATATTTT. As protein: CASSYSGRGTGNTIYF.